Each of the 8 T cell receptor beta chains below was sequenced from the same sample in a study of CD8+ T cells in alopecia areata. Reverse transcribed after extraction, RNA yielded cDNA as the sequencing template. Only in-frame clones appear in the TCRdb table, and some are missing; sequencing was by immunoSEQ multiplex PCR. The top ten hold 35% to 45% of the sample, which has 130,000 to 150,000 clones, approximately 65% seen once. Sequenced sample: CD8+ T cells sorted from blood. Receptors were obtained from a human donor in good health.

The V gene is TRBV5-6, the J gene TRBJ2-1, with D perhaps matching TRBD2 (6 bases). The V gene's germline CDR1 is SGHDT and CDR2 YYEEEE. This CDR3 spans 14 amino acids. The V gene lost 4 bases and the J gene lost 3 bases, with 11 bases spanning the gap. The CDR3 loop reads CASSPGGNYNEQFF. Written as DNA, the CDR3 is TGTGCCAGCAGCCCGGGCGGGAACTACAATGAGCAGTTCTTC.

V and J are TRBV29-1 and TRBJ1-1; D is unresolved. Trimming stripped 4 bases from V and 4 bases from J, with 10 bases between. Germline V gives CDR1 SQVTM, CDR2 ANQGSEA. The CDR3 consists of 12 residues. The CDR3 nucleotides are TGCAGCGTTGTTTCTCGGTCCACTGAAGCTTTCTTT. Translation gives CSVVSRSTEAFF.

This clone has a handful of counts. The gene calls are TRBV4-1 and TRBJ1-2; 7 bases align to TRBD1. Germline V gene lookup returns CDR1 MGHRA and CDR2 YSYEKL. With 1 base clipped from V and 3 bases from J, the junction kept 5 bases outside the gene matches. This CDR3 is 15 amino acids long. As DNA, the CDR3 is TGCGCCAGCAGCCAAGTTCTTACAGGGGACTATGGCTACACCTTC. Translating gives CASSQVLTGDYGYTF.

This clone turned up a few times. The rearrangement joins TRBV29-1 to TRBJ2-1, with D tentatively TRBD1 (5 bases). The CDR3 is 11 residues long. V was trimmed by 4 bases and J by 10 bases, leaving 11 bases between them. Germline V gives CDR1 SQVTM, CDR2 ANQGSEA. The CDR3 here is CSVVRVGEQFF. The CDR3 DNA reads TGCAGCGTTGTCAGGGTAGGAGAGCAGTTCTTC.

V is TRBV29-1 and J is TRBJ2-7, with 7 nucleotides matching TRBD2. V lost 7 bases and J lost 1; bases outside the gene matches: 7. Germline CDR1 and CDR2: SQVTM and ANQGSEA. The CDR3 has 13 amino acids. The chain's CDR3 is CSALDGGSYEQYF. The CDR3 DNA sequence: TGCAGCGCTCTGGACGGGGGGTCCTACGAGCAGTACTTC.

This clone was counted between two and nine times. The V gene is TRBV2, the J gene TRBJ2-1; no definite D call. Trimming cost V 1 base and J 2 bases, with 12 bases left between them. Germline V gene data show CDR1 as SNHLY and CDR2 as FYNNEI. The CDR3 length is 16 residues. The CDR3 DNA is TGTGCCAGCAGTGAAGAGAGGTCTATCACCTACAATGAGCAGTTCTTC. It translates to CASSEERSITYNEQFF.

The rearrangement uses TRBV28 and TRBJ1-1; 7 bases line up with TRBD1. CDR1 is MDHEN and CDR2 is SYDVKM in the germline V gene. CDR3 length: 16 residues. Losses at the gene ends were 5 bases for V and 1 base for J; bases not matched to a gene: 10. The CDR3 protein is CASSEQGGGTNTEAFF. In DNA form, the CDR3 reads TGTGCCAGCAGTGAGCAAGGGGGCGGGACGAACACTGAAGCTTTCTTT.

The J gene is TRBJ2-1, the V gene TRBV27, with 8 bases lining up with TRBD2. This CDR3 comprises 17 residues. Germline values: CDR1 MNHEY, CDR2 SMNVEV (reference sequence). The junction had 11 bases not matched to a gene; V was cut back by 5 bases and J by 2 bases. The CDR3: CASSPNGVAGPYNEQFF. The CDR3 region has the DNA TGTGCCAGCAGTCCCAATGGAGTAGCGGGACCCTACAATGAGCAGTTCTTC.